Here is one T cell receptor beta chain with its context. Its cognate antigen is unknown. This entry comes from a study of shared clonotypes between healthy human individuals. Study-wide background: For every donor, three CD4 naive, three CD4 memory, two CD8 naive and one CD8 memory plates were used. Study-wide results and limits: Larger estimated richness was generally recorded for naive subsets relative to memory subsets.

On sorted subsets, replicate PCRs used about 200 ng DNA, or 25,000 to 35,000 T cell genomes. TCRdb's table, derived via immunoSEQ multiplex PCR, lists solely in-frame clones and lacks some. The sample has nearly 600,000 clones, roughly 96% seen once. Terminally differentiated effector memory CD45RA+ cells were excluded from the naive CD8 cells, which were CD45RO-negative and positively selected for CCR7. The sequence was obtained from a young woman in good health. Sequencing used naive CD8+ T cells sorted from blood.

CDR3 nucleotides: TGTGCCAGCGCCAGAACTAGCGGGAGCTCTGAGTACGAGCAGTACTTC. Protein: CASARTSGSSEYEQYF. V and J are TRBV27 and TRBJ2-7, with 11 bases lining up with TRBD2. The length of the CDR3 is 16 residues. CDR1 and CDR2 (germline): MNHEY, SMNVEV (reference sequence). Trimming removed 8 bases from V and 4 bases from J; junction bases left unmatched: 13.